The next 7 T cell receptor beta chains were all read from a single sample in a study of cytomegalovirus exposure and HLA in healthy donors. In the PCR, 60 Vbeta and 13 Jbeta primers were used. Assay: immunoSEQ multiplex PCR; the TCRdb copy retains only in-frame clones and omits some. Among roughly 120,000 clones listed, about 81% were seen once. The sequenced sample consisted of PBMCs. Source of these receptors: a man aged 40-49 years in good health and CMV-seronegative.

V gene TRBV27 combines with J gene TRBJ1-1; the D gene is possibly TRBD1 (6 bases). The germline gives CDR1 MNHEY, CDR2 SMNVEV (reference sequence). V lost 3 bases, J lost 6 bases, and 11 bases lay in between. The CDR3 runs to 13 residues. In DNA, the CDR3 is TGTGCCAGCAGTTTTTCAGGGGACGCTGAAGCTTTCTTT. Protein: CASSFSGDAEAFF.

This clone has only one observation. The J gene is TRBJ1-2, the V gene TRBV2; 7 bases are shared with TRBD1. J gave up 0 bases and V 8 bases, and 6 bases lay outside the gene matches. The CDR3 consists of 14 residues. Germline values: CDR1 SNHLY, CDR2 FYNNEI. The CDR3 here is CASGQGGPNYGYTF. The CDR3 DNA reads as TGTGCCAGCGGGCAGGGGGGCCCTAACTATGGCTACACCTTC.

This sequence joins TRBV18 and TRBJ1-5; 7 nucleotides line up with TRBD1. Trimming removed 6 bases from V and 0 bases from J; junction bases left unmatched: 5. The CDR3 loop spans 15 amino acids. Per germline, CDR1 KGHSH and CDR2 LQKENI. The CDR3 sequence: CASSPTGNSNQPQHF. In DNA form, the CDR3 reads TGTGCCAGCTCCCCGACAGGGAATAGCAATCAGCCCCAGCATTTT.

This chain links TRBV15 with TRBJ2-3, with a possible D match to TRBD2 (5 bases). V dropped 1 base and J dropped 0 bases, with 23 bases sitting between them. The CDR3 has 20 amino acids. Germline CDR1 LNHNV, CDR2 YYDKDF (reference sequence). The CDR3 spells CATSRGLTFVGRRSTDTQYF. Here the CDR3 DNA reads TGTGCCACCAGCAGAGGCCTCACATTTGTGGGCCGGAGGAGCACAGATACGCAGTATTTT. The entire variable domain, with the rest obtained from reference TRBV15 and TRBJ2-3, is as follows: DAMVIQNPRYQVTQFGKPVTLSCSQTLNHNVMYWYQQKSSQAPKLLFHYYDKDFNNEADTPDNFQSRRPNTSFCFLDIRSPGLGDTAMYLCATSRGLTFVGRRSTDTQYFGPGTRLTVL.

The chain has TRBV7-9 and TRBJ2-3, with 7 bases fitting TRBD2. The CDR3 runs 14 residues. The ends lost 5 bases at V and 2 bases at J; junction bases unmatched: 4. Germline CDR1 reads SEHNR; CDR2 reads FQNEAQ (reference sequence). The CDR3 DNA sequence: TGTGCCAGCAGCCAGACTAGCTACACAGATACGCAGTATTTT. Its protein is CASSQTSYTDTQYF.

This clone was found once. The gene calls are TRBV7-8 and TRBJ2-1; 7 bases line up with TRBD1. CDR3 length: 12 residues. Trimming cost V 5 bases and J 7 bases; bases outside gene matches: 2. The germline V gene encodes CDR1 SGHVS and CDR2 FQNEAQ. The CDR3 region has the DNA TGTGCCAGCAGCGAACAGGGGAATGAGCAGTTCTTC. Translating it yields CASSEQGNEQFF.

V is TRBV21-1 and J is TRBJ2-7; the D call TRBD1 from the table was never checked on the DNA. TRBV21-1 has pseudogene status. The length of the CDR3 is 15 residues. The CDR3: CASSVRTDSSYEQYF. DNA for the CDR3: TGTGCCAGCAGCGTACGGACAGACAGCTCCTACGAGCAGTACTTC.